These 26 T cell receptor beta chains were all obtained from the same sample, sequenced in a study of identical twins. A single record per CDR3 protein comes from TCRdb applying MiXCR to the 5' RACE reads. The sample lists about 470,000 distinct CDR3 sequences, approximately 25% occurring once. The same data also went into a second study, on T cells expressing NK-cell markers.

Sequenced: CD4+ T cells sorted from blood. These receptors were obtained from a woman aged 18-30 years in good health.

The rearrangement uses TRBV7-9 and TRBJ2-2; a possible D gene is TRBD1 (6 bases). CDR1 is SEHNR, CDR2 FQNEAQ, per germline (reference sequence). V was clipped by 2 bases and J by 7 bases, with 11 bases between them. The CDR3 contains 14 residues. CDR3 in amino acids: CASSLQGSSGELFF. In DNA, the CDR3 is TGTGCCAGCAGCTTACAGGGGTCGAGCGGGGAGCTGTTTTTT.

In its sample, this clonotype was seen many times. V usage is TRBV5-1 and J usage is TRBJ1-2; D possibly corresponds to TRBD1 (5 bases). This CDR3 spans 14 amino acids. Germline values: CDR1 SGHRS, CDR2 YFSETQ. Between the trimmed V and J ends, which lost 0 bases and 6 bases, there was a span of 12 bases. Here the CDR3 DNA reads TGCGCCAGCAGCTTGGTTGGGGGAGACGATGGCTACACCTTC. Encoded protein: CASSLVGGDDGYTF.

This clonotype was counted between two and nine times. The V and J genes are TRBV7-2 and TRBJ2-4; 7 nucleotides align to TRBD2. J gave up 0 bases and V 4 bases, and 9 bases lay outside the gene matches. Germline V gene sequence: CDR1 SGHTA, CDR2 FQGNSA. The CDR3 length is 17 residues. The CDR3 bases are TGTGCCAGCAGCTCACGAGCGGGAACCGTAGCCAAAAACATTCAGTACTTC. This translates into CASSSRAGTVAKNIQYF. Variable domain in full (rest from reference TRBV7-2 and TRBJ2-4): GAGVSQSPSNKVTEKGKDVELRCDPISGHTALYWYRQSLGQGLEFLIYFQGNSAPDKSGLPSDRFSAERTGGSVSTLTIQRTQQEDSAVYLCASSSRAGTVAKNIQYFGAGTRLSVL.

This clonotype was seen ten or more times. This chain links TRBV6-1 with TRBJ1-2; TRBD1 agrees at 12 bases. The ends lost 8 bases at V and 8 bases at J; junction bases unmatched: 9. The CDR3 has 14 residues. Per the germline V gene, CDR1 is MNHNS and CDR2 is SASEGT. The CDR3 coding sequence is TGTGCCAGCGGAACGGGACAGGGGGCGGGGGGCTACACCTTC. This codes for CASGTGQGAGGYTF.

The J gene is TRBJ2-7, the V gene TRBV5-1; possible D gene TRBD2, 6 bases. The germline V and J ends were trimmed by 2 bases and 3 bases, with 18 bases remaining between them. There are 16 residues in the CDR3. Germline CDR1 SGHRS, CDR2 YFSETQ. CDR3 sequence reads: CASSFLPREFYYEQYF. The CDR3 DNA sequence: TGCGCCAGCAGCTTCTTACCTCGGGAGTTCTACTACGAGCAGTACTTC.

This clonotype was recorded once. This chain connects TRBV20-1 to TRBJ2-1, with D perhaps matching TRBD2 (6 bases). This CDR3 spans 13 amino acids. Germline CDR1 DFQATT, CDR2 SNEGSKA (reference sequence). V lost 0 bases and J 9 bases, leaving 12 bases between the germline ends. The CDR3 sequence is CSARDWGRTEQFF. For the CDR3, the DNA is TGCAGTGCTAGAGATTGGGGGAGGACTGAGCAGTTCTTC.

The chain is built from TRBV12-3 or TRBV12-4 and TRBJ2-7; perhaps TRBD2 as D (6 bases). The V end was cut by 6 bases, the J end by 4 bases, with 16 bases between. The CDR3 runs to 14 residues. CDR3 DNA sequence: TGTGCCAGCAGGTCGCGGGGTAACACTTACGAGCAGTACTTC. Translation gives CASRSRGNTYEQYF.

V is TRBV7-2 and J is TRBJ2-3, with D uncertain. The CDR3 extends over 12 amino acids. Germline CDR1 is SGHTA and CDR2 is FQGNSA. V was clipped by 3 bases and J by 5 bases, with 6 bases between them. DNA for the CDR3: TGTGCCAGCAGCTTGTGGCGAGATACGCAGTATTTT. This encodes CASSLWRDTQYF.

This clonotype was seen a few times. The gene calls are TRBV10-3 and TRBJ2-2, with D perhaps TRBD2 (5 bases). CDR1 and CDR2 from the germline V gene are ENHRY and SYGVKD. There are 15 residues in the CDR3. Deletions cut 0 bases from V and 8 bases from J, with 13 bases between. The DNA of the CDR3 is TGTGCCATCAGTGAGTCCCTACGGGATTATGGGGAGCTGTTTTTT. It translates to CAISESLRDYGELFF.

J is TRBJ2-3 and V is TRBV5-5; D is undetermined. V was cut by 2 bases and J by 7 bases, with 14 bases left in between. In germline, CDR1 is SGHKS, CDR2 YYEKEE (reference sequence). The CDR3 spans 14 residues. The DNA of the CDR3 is TGTGCCAGCAGCTTCGGACCGACCCAAAATACGCAGTATTTT. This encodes CASSFGPTQNTQYF. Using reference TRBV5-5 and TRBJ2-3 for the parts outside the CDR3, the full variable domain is DAGVTQSPTHLIKTRGQQVTLRCSPISGHKSVSWYQQVLGQGPQFIFQYYEKEERGRGNFPDRFSARQFPNYSSELNVNALLLGDSALYLCASSFGPTQNTQYFGPGTRLTVL.

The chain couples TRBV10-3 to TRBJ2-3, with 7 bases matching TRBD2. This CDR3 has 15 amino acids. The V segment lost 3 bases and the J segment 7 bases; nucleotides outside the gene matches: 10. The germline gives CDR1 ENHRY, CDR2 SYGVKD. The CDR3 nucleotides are TGTGCCATCAGTGACTCGGAACGGACTAGACATACGCAGTATTTT. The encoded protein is CAISDSERTRHTQYF.

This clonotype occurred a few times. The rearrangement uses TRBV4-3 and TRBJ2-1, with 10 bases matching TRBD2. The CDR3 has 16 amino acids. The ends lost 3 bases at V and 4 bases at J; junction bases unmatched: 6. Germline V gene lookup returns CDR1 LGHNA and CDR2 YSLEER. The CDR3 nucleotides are TGCGCCAGCAGCCACCGAGCGGGAGGGCCTTACAATGAGCAGTTCTTC. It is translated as CASSHRAGGPYNEQFF.

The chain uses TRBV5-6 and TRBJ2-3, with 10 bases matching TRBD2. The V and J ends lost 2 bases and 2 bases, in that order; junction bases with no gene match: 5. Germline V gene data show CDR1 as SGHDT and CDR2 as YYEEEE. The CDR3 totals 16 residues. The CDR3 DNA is TGTGCCAGCAGCTTACCGGGACTAGCGTCCACAGATACGCAGTATTTT. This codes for CASSLPGLASTDTQYF.

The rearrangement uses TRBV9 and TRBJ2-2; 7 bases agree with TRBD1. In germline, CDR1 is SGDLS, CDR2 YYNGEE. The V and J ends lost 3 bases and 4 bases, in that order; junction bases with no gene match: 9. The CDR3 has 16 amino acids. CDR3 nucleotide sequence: TGTGCCAGCAGCGCTACGACAGGGCGAGGCACCGGGGAGCTGTTTTTT. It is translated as CASSATTGRGTGELFF.

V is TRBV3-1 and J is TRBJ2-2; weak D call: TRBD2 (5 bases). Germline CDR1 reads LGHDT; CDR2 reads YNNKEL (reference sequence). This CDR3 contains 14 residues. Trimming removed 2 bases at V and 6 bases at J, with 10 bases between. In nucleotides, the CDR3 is TGTGCCAGCAGCCAAATGCTAGCTTCCGGGGAGCTGTTTTTT. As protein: CASSQMLASGELFF.

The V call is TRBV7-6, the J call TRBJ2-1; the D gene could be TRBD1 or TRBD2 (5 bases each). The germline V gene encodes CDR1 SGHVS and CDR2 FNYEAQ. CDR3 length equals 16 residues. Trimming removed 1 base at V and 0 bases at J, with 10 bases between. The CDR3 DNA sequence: TGTGCCAGCAGCTTAGTGGGACGGAGCTCCTACAATGAGCAGTTCTTC. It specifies CASSLVGRSSYNEQFF.

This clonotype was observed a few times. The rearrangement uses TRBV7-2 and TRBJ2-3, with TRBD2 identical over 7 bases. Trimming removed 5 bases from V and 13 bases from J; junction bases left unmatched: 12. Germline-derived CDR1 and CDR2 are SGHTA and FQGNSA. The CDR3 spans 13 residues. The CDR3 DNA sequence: TGTGCCAGCAGCACCCAGCCGGGAGGAGAGAAGTATTTT. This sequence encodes CASSTQPGGEKYF.

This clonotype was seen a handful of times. The CDR3 nucleotides read TGTGCCAGCAGCCAGGGGAAGCTTAGAGGGTTCACAGATACGCAGTATTTT. As protein: CASSQGKLRGFTDTQYF. V and J are TRBV6-1 and TRBJ2-3; TRBD1 is a possible D gene (6 bases). Per the germline V gene, CDR1 is MNHNS and CDR2 is SASEGT. Trimming removed 6 bases from V and 2 bases from J, with 21 bases in between. The CDR3 has 17 amino acids.

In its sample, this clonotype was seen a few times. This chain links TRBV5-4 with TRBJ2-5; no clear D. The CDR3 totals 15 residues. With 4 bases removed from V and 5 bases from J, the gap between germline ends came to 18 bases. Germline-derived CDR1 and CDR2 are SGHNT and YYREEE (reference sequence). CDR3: CASSVSLMQAETQYF. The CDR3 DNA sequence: TGTGCCAGCAGCGTGAGCCTTATGCAGGCTGAGACCCAGTACTTC.

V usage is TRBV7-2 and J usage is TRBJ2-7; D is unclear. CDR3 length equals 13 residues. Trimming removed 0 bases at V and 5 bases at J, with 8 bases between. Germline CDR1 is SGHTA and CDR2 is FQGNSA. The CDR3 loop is CASSLAGSHEQYF. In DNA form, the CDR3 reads TGTGCCAGCAGCTTAGCGGGATCCCACGAGCAGTACTTC.

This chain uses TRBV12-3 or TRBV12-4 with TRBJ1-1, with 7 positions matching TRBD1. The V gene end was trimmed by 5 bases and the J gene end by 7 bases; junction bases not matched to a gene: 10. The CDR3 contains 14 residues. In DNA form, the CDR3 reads TGTGCCAGCAGTCGGAGGACAGGTGGGGGTGAAGCTTTCTTT. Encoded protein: CASSRRTGGGEAFF.

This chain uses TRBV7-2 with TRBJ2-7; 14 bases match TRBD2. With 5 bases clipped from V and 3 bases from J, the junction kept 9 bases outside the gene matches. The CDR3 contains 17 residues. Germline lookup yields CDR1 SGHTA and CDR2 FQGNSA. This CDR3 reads CASSRTSGRNDLYEQYF. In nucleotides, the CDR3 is TGTGCCAGCAGCCGGACTAGCGGGAGGAACGACCTCTACGAGCAGTACTTC.

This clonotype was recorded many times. CDR3 sequence (DNA): TGTGCCAGCAGTTCCCCCTCGTGGGGCCAAGAGACCCAGTACTTC. Protein sequence: CASSSPSWGQETQYF. The gene calls are TRBV6-5 and TRBJ2-5, with no clear D. The germline V and J ends were trimmed by 4 bases and 1 base, with 13 bases remaining between them. Germline V CDR1 and CDR2: MNHEY, SVGAGI. The CDR3 extends over 15 amino acids.

CDR3 sequence (DNA): TGCAGTGCGAGACCCTCTGGGACTGAAGCTTTCTTT. Protein: CSARPSGTEAFF. V is TRBV20-1 and J is TRBJ1-1; no firm D call. The CDR3 extends over 12 amino acids. CDR1 is DFQATT and CDR2 is SNEGSKA in the germline V gene (reference sequence). V was cut by 6 bases and J by 5 bases, with 13 bases left in between.

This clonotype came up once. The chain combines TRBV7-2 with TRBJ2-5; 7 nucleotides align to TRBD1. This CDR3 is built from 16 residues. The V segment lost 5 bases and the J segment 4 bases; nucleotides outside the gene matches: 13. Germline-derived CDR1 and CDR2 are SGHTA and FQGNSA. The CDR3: CASSTRQGIIGETQYF. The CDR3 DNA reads TGTGCCAGCAGCACCCGACAGGGCATCATAGGAGAGACCCAGTACTTC.

CDR3 sequence reads: CASRLAAQETQYF. The CDR3, as DNA: TGTGCCAGCAGGCTAGCGGCCCAAGAGACCCAGTACTTC. V and J are TRBV3-1 and TRBJ2-5; 7 bases line up with TRBD2. The CDR3 is 13 amino acids. V was pared by 6 bases and J by 1 base, with 2 bases of the junction left unmatched. CDR1 LGHDT and CDR2 YNNKEL come from the germline V gene (reference sequence).